One sample yielded the 27 T cell receptor beta chains listed below, sequenced in a study of regulatory T cells in long-lasting Graves disease (dated by TCRdb to the early 2020s). Libraries were prepared through multiplex PCR. Sequencer: Illumina HiSeq 4000. TCR beta libraries were built with iRepertoire HTBI primers and Arm-PCR amplification of CDR3 regions. TCRdb's own reprocessing of the public reads used fastp at Q25 and MiXCR and kept productive beta chains. Rows matching on CDR3 protein sequence are summarized as one entry with the most common DNA and genes. The table for this sample lists under 500,000 distinct CDR3 sequences; 20% of them were counted only once. The top ten hold over 7.5% of the sample. Per the publication, the time point label means: persistent/refractory GD, antithyroid drugs over 5 years with positive TRAb. For both TCR sequencing and RNA sequencing, RNA was extracted from PBMCs in TRIzol.

This material consisted of peripheral blood mononuclear cells (PBMCs), taken when the disease was refractory, from a patient treated with antithyroid drugs. Source of these receptors: a female donor with Graves disease.

The chain couples TRBV6-6 to TRBJ1-5, with unresolved D. The CDR3 sequence is 18 residues long. Germline V gene lookup returns CDR1 MNHNY and CDR2 SVGAGI (reference sequence). V was trimmed by 0 bases and J by 0 bases, leaving 15 bases between them. Written as DNA, the CDR3 is TGTGCCAGCAGTTACTCGAACCACAGAATGAATAGCAATCAGCCCCAGCATTTT. Translating it yields CASSYSNHRMNSNQPQHF.

The V call is TRBV7-9, the J call TRBJ2-2; tentative D call: TRBD2 (6 bases). Germline values: CDR1 SEHNR, CDR2 FQNEAQ (reference sequence). This CDR3 spans 15 amino acids. V was cut by 5 bases and J by 5 bases, with 15 bases left in between. The CDR3 region is CASSRRSEGTGELFF. The CDR3 coding sequence is TGTGCCAGCAGCCGTCGGTCGGAGGGGACCGGGGAGCTGTTTTTT. The full variable domain, completed using reference TRBV7-9 and TRBJ2-2, is DTGVSQNPRHKITKRGQNVTFRCDPISEHNRLYWYRQTLGQGPEFLTYFQNEAQLEKSRLLSDRFSAERPKGSFSTLEIQRTEQGDSAMYLCASSRRSEGTGELFFGEGSRLTVL.

The chain uses TRBV6-9 and TRBJ2-7; D is ambiguous. The CDR3 extends over 14 amino acids. Germline CDR1 MNHGY, CDR2 SVAAGI. V lost 3 bases and J 1 base, leaving 10 bases between the germline ends. The CDR3 bases are TGTGCCAGCAGTTACCAGCGCGAGTCCTACGAGCAGTACTTC. It specifies CASSYQRESYEQYF.

The chain joins TRBV9 to TRBJ2-2; 13 bases fit TRBD2. Germline CDR1 SGDLS, CDR2 YYNGEE. The CDR3 is 17 amino acids. V shed 5 bases, J shed 4 bases, and the junction held 8 bases outside the gene matches. CDR3 bases: TGTGCCAGCAGTTCCGGACTAGCGGGAGCTCGCACCGGGGAGCTGTTTTTT. Residues: CASSSGLAGARTGELFF.

The genes are TRBV4-3 and TRBJ1-1, with D unclear. This CDR3 contains 16 residues. Germline loops: CDR1 LGHNA, CDR2 YSLEER. V was cut by 1 base and J by 5 bases, with 17 bases left in between. The CDR3 bases are TGCGCCAGCAGCCAAGGTCTGTTTGCCGGGAGTACTGAAGCTTTCTTT. Its translation is CASSQGLFAGSTEAFF.

This sequence joins TRBV3-1 and TRBJ2-3; no firm D call. The germline gives CDR1 LGHDT, CDR2 YNNKEL (reference sequence). Between the trimmed V and J ends, which lost 6 bases and 4 bases, there was a span of 14 bases. The CDR3 runs 14 residues. CDR3 nucleotide sequence: TGTGCCAGCAGGGATAATGCGGTAGCAGATACGCAGTATTTT. This sequence encodes CASRDNAVADTQYF.

This clonotype was picked up a small number of times. The V gene is TRBV11-2, the J gene TRBJ1-1; a possible D gene is TRBD1 (6 bases). Trimming shortened V by 3 bases and J by 3 bases, and 20 bases separated the two germline ends. From germline, CDR1 is SGHAT and CDR2 FQNNGV. The CDR3 runs 17 residues. The CDR3 loop reads CASSFLQVRGGDTEAFF. The CDR3, as DNA: TGTGCCAGCAGCTTTTTACAGGTTCGAGGGGGGGACACTGAAGCTTTCTTT.

The chain has TRBV27 and TRBJ2-2; TRBD2 is a possible D gene (6 bases). V gave up 0 bases and J gave up 6 bases, with 11 bases separating them. Germline CDR1 reads MNHEY; CDR2 reads SMNVEV (reference sequence). The CDR3 contains 15 residues. The CDR3 nucleotides are TGTGCCAGCAGTTTATCGAAGCGGGTCTCCGGGGAGCTGTTTTTT. This codes for CASSLSKRVSGELFF.

The chain combines TRBV7-9 with TRBJ1-4, with D possibly TRBD1 on 6 matching bases. CDR3 length: 14 residues. CDR1 is SEHNR, CDR2 FQNEAQ, per germline (reference sequence). V gave up 5 bases and J gave up 4 bases, with 11 bases separating them. CDR3 DNA sequence: TGTGCCAGCAGCGAAGGACAGATTAATGAAAAACTGTTTTTT. Its translation is CASSEGQINEKLFF.

This clonotype was counted ten times or more. V is TRBV6-5 and J is TRBJ1-4; 11 nucleotides agree with TRBD1. CDR1 and CDR2 from the germline V gene are MNHEY and SVGAGI. Trimming at V came to 2 bases and at J to 10 bases, leaving 12 bases not matched to a gene. The CDR3 length is 17 residues. The CDR3 loop reads CASSYVLGRTGGGKLFF. The DNA for the CDR3 is TGTGCCAGCAGTTACGTCCTTGGGAGGACAGGGGGCGGAAAACTGTTTTTT.

This clonotype occurred a few times. The chain couples TRBV6-2 or TRBV6-3 to TRBJ2-5, with 9 bases fitting TRBD1. Germline CDR1 and CDR2: MNHEY and SVGEGT. The CDR3 spans 16 residues. V lost 1 base to trimming and J lost 4 bases; unmatched junction nucleotides: 7. CDR3 in DNA: TGTGCCAGCAGTTACTTGGACAGGGGTCGGCGAGAGACCCAGTACTTC. Encoded protein: CASSYLDRGRRETQYF.

The V and J genes are TRBV6-1 and TRBJ2-1, with 7 bases matching TRBD1. CDR1 and CDR2 from the germline V gene are MNHNS and SASEGT. Losses at the gene ends were 6 bases for V and 6 bases for J; bases not matched to a gene: 11. The CDR3 runs 15 residues. CDR3 region: CASRERQGVSNEQFF. CDR3 DNA sequence: TGTGCCAGCAGGGAGAGACAGGGAGTAAGCAATGAGCAGTTCTTC.

The chain is built from TRBV5-6 and TRBJ2-7; D uncertain. CDR1 SGHDT and CDR2 YYEEEE come from the germline V gene. There are 16 residues in the CDR3. The germline V and J ends were trimmed by 0 bases and 3 bases, with 16 bases remaining between them. Written as DNA, the CDR3 is TGTGCCAGCAGCTTGGTGGGGTCAAGGCTTATCTACGAGCAGTACTTC. Translation: CASSLVGSRLIYEQYF.

There are many counts of this clonotype. The V gene is TRBV6-5, the J gene TRBJ2-7, with 7 bases that match TRBD1. This CDR3 region has 15 residues. The germline V gene has CDR1 MNHEY and CDR2 SVGAGI. V trimming: 2 bases; J trimming: 2 bases; junction bases outside the gene matches: 6. The CDR3 coding sequence is TGTGCCAGCAGTTACACGACAGGGTTTACCTACGAGCAGTACTTC. Its protein product is CASSYTTGFTYEQYF.

At least ten counts were recorded for this clonotype. One end of the junction does not line up with germline, which may come from a read error. The chain recombines TRBV6-2 or TRBV6-3 with TRBJ1-1; D unresolved. From germline, CDR1 is MNHEY and CDR2 SVGEGT. The CDR3 is 13 residues long. The CDR3 DNA sequence: TGTGCCAGCAGTTACGGGGAGGAAGGGTTTCCGATCTTT. This sequence encodes CASSYGEEGFPIF.

Ten or more counts support this clonotype. The chain combines TRBV27 with TRBJ1-2; TRBD1 matches 7 bases. V was clipped by 3 bases and J by 6 bases; unmatched bases: 13. The CDR3 runs 16 residues. Germline CDR1 reads MNHEY; CDR2 reads SMNVEV (reference sequence). CDR3: CASSFLSATGVDGYTF. CDR3 bases: TGTGCCAGCAGTTTTCTATCGGCCACAGGGGTAGATGGCTACACCTTC.

This clonotype was seen at least ten times. This chain uses TRBV12-3 or TRBV12-4 with TRBJ1-1; D perhaps matches TRBD1 (5 bases). The CDR3 covers 12 residues. With 8 bases removed from V and 6 bases from J, the gap between germline ends came to 13 bases. CDR3 nucleotide sequence: TGTGCCAGCGGGCCGGGGGGGTCTGAAGCTTTCTTT. Its protein product is CASGPGGSEAFF.

To note about this clonotype: This may arise from a read error, as a much more abundant clone is one base away. V is TRBV7-9 and J is TRBJ1-2; 10 bases fit TRBD1. The CDR3 covers 15 residues. The ends lost 5 bases at V and 7 bases at J; junction bases unmatched: 10. Germline V gene lookup returns CDR1 SEHNR and CDR2 FQNEAQ (reference sequence). CDR3 in amino acids: CASSRLETGGFGYTF. The CDR3 DNA reads TGTGCCAGCAGCAGACTTGAGACAGGGGGCTTTGGCTACACCTTC.

Details on this clonotype: A read error may be the cause here, since a much bigger clone is one base away. The V call is TRBV20-1, the J call TRBJ2-7; D possibly corresponds to TRBD2 (6 bases). CDR3 length: 13 residues. Germline assignment: CDR1 DFQATT and CDR2 SNEGSKA (reference sequence). V dropped 5 bases and J dropped 6 bases, with 17 bases sitting between them. The CDR3 nucleotides are TGCAGTGCTGGGGACGGAGGGATTGGCGAGCAGTACTTC. Translated, it gives CSAGDGGIGEQYF.

This clonotype was counted between two and nine times. This chain joins TRBV28 and TRBJ2-1; D not certain. Germline V CDR1 and CDR2: MDHEN, SYDVKM. This CDR3 region has 11 residues. Deletions cut 7 bases from V and 7 bases from J, with 8 bases between. CDR3 amino acids: CASTQVNEQFF. CDR3 DNA sequence: TGTGCCAGCACCCAGGTTAATGAGCAGTTCTTC.

This clonotype was seen a handful of times. V is TRBV30 and J is TRBJ2-5; TRBD2 aligns across 14 bases. Germline V gene sequence: CDR1 GTSNPN, CDR2 SVGIG (reference sequence). The length of the CDR3 is 16 residues. Losses at the gene ends were 1 base for V and 3 bases for J; bases not matched to a gene: 4. CDR3 region: CAWSGGLAGVEETQYF. CDR3 bases: TGTGCCTGGAGTGGGGGACTAGCGGGAGTAGAAGAGACCCAGTACTTC.

The rearrangement joins TRBV2 to TRBJ1-2; D possibly corresponds to TRBD1 (6 bases). V lost 7 bases to trimming and J lost 8 bases, with 29 bases between them. CDR3 length: 17 residues. Germline CDR1 reads SNHLY; CDR2 reads FYNNEI. The CDR3 bases are TGTGCCAGCAACGACATAAGGGGGGGGGAGGCTGGAGTCGGCTACACCTTC. It specifies CASNDIRGGEAGVGYTF.

The CDR3 DNA is TGTGCCAGCAGTTTTCAGGGGAGCTCCTACAATGAGCAGTTCTTC. It encodes CASSFQGSSYNEQFF. V is TRBV27 and J is TRBJ2-1, with TRBD1 as a possible D gene (6 bases). CDR3 size: 15 residues. Trimming took off 3 bases at V and 0 bases at J, with 9 bases between the two ends. Germline loops: CDR1 MNHEY, CDR2 SMNVEV (reference sequence).

This clonotype was observed at least ten times. The chain employs TRBV7-6 and TRBJ2-7, with TRBD1 as a possible D gene (6 bases). The germline V and J ends were trimmed by 3 bases and 6 bases, with 15 bases remaining between them. Per germline, CDR1 SGHVS and CDR2 FNYEAQ. The CDR3 covers 14 residues. CDR3 in amino acids: CASSFPGAPSEQYF. In DNA, the CDR3 is TGTGCCAGCAGCTTTCCAGGGGCCCCTTCCGAGCAGTACTTC. The full variable domain, with the rest looked up from reference TRBV7-6 and TRBJ2-7, is GAGVSQSPRYKVTKRGQDVALRCDPISGHVSLYWYRQALGQGPEFLTYFNYEAQQDKSGLPNDRFSAERPEGSISTLTIQRTEQRDSAMYRCASSFPGAPSEQYFGPGTRLTVT.

This clonotype has a count of ten or more. The gene calls are TRBV27 and TRBJ2-7; possibly TRBD1 or TRBD2 for D (5 bases each). Germline V gene sequence: CDR1 MNHEY, CDR2 SMNVEV (reference sequence). The V end was cut by 8 bases, the J end by 2 bases, with 16 bases between. The CDR3 runs 14 residues. The CDR3 DNA reads as TGTGCCAGCGTAACAGTAGAGGGGCCCTACGAGCAGTACTTC. This gives the protein CASVTVEGPYEQYF.

The chain carries TRBV6-1 and TRBJ2-3; TRBD2 might be the D (6 bases). The CDR3 is 16 residues long. Germline CDR1 MNHNS, CDR2 SASEGT. V was cut by 3 bases and J by 0 bases, with 13 bases left in between. CDR3 region: CASSDPRRDSTDTQYF. Here the CDR3 DNA reads TGTGCCAGCAGTGACCCCCGGCGGGATAGCACAGATACGCAGTATTTT.

Comments on this clonotype: The junction departs from the called germline gene at one end, perhaps through a read error. The CDR3 bases are TGTGCCATCAGTGAAACTGGGGGGGCCGGGGAGCTGTTTTTT. It translates to CAISETGGAGELFF. The chain carries TRBV6-1 and TRBJ2-2; 7 bases fit TRBD2. The CDR3 is 14 residues long. Germline CDR1 reads MNHNS; CDR2 reads SASEGT.